This TCR beta chain was obtained from a study of blood T cells in healthy people across ages. V shed 2 bases and J shed 3 bases, with 16 bases lying between them. The CDR3 consists of 16 residues. The germline gives CDR1 SNHLY, CDR2 FYNNEI. The second PCR ran roughly 6 to 11 cycles with a sample-barcoded 5' primer and J-beta primers. Carrying 12 random nucleotides, a template-switch adaptor labeled each individual cDNA molecule. TCRdb reprocessed the 5' RACE reads via MiXCR and lists one record per CDR3 protein. The sample holds 750,000 to 950,000 distinct CDR3 sequences, 25% to 35% seen once. Another study also made use of these data, one on T cells of mothers and their children. That report adds: The study sampled three healthy Caucasian mothers and their six children.

Sequencing was done on a sample of blood. This receptor was taken from a woman aged 40-49 years in good health. V and J are TRBV2 and TRBJ1-2; D gene unclear. For the CDR3, the DNA is TGTGCCAGCAGTGAAAGCCCCATGGCCAGCTACTATGGCTACACCTTC. This codes for CASSESPMASYYGYTF.